These 15 T cell receptor beta chains share one sample of origin, sequenced in a study of identifying expanded T cells in peripheral blood. Libraries were prepared by immunoSEQ multiplex PCR; TCRdb keeps only in-frame clonotypes and omits some of them. This table holds around 85,000 clones, 70% to 90% found once. What was sequenced was blood. All receptors derive from a person aged 18 to 75 in good health.

The chain is built from TRBV19 and TRBJ1-2, with D possibly being TRBD1 (5 bases). V shed 1 base and J shed 7 bases, with 13 bases lying between them. The CDR3 covers 14 residues. The germline CDR1 and CDR2 sequences are LNHDA and SQIVND (reference sequence). The CDR3 loop reads CASSIVGEEGGYTF. The CDR3, as DNA: TGTGCCAGTAGTATAGTGGGGGAAGAGGGTGGCTACACCTTC.

This chain uses TRBV28 with TRBJ1-2; weak D call: TRBD1 (5 bases). The germline V and J ends were trimmed by 5 bases and 8 bases, with 24 bases remaining between them. The length of the CDR3 is 16 residues. Germline values: CDR1 MDHEN, CDR2 SYDVKM. The CDR3 sequence: CASSLSGGVTWGGYTF. CDR3 coding DNA: TGTGCCAGCAGTCTGTCCGGGGGTGTCACCTGGGGCGGCTACACCTTC.

The J gene is TRBJ2-7, the V gene TRBV7-9; 8 nucleotides match TRBD2. Germline V gene lookup returns CDR1 SEHNR and CDR2 FQNEAQ (reference sequence). The CDR3 has 19 residues. The V segment lost 1 base and the J segment 0 bases; nucleotides outside the gene matches: 14. The CDR3 loop reads CASSLVGWLAGRVSYEQYF. The CDR3 region has the DNA TGTGCCAGCAGCTTAGTGGGATGGCTAGCGGGCCGCGTCTCCTACGAGCAGTACTTC. The complete variable domain, with remaining parts taken from reference TRBV7-9 and TRBJ2-7, reads DTGVSQNPRHKITKRGQNVTFRCDPISEHNRLYWYRQTLGQGPEFLTYFQNEAQLEKSRLLSDRFSAERPKGSFSTLEIQRTEQGDSAMYLCASSLVGWLAGRVSYEQYFGPGTRLTVT.

This chain uses TRBV21-1 with TRBJ1-1; TRBD1, the table's D call, was not compared with the DNA. TRBV21-1 is deemed a pseudogene. The CDR3 spans 15 residues. This CDR3 is CASSTPYRDKTEAFF. CDR3 sequence (DNA): TGTGCCAGCAGCACACCGTACCGGGACAAGACTGAAGCTTTCTTT.

The chain links TRBV11-3 to TRBJ1-1; D perhaps matches TRBD1 (5 bases). Germline-derived CDR1 and CDR2 are SGHNT and YENEEA. V was shortened by 3 bases and J by 4 bases, with 12 bases between the two germline ends. CDR3 length: 14 residues. The CDR3 reads CASSLDTRSTEAFF. The CDR3 nucleotides are TGTGCCAGCAGCTTGGACACCCGGTCCACTGAAGCTTTCTTT.

The V gene is TRBV7-2, the J gene TRBJ2-1, with unresolved D. The V end lost 5 bases, the J end lost 7 bases, and 6 bases lay between the germline ends. This CDR3 has 11 residues. Germline CDR1 is SGHTA and CDR2 is FQGNSA. CDR3 residues: CASSRRNEQFF. The CDR3 nucleotides are TGTGCCAGCAGCCGGCGTAATGAGCAGTTCTTC.

The gene calls are TRBV30 and TRBJ1-1, with D possibly being TRBD1 (6 bases). V was clipped by 5 bases and J by 7 bases, with 14 bases between them. Germline V gene lookup returns CDR1 GTSNPN and CDR2 SVGIG (reference sequence). The CDR3 runs to 12 residues. The DNA for the CDR3 is TGTGCCTGGGGCGACAGGACCTTTGAAGCTTTCTTT. It specifies CAWGDRTFEAFF.

The chain has TRBV28 and TRBJ2-7, with a tentative D call TRBD2 (5 bases). There are 14 residues in the CDR3. The V gene lost 4 bases and the J gene lost 2 bases, with 12 bases spanning the gap. Germline V lookup: CDR1 MDHEN, CDR2 SYDVKM. CDR3 in amino acids: CASSSTLGTYEQYF. CDR3 nucleotide sequence: TGTGCCAGCAGTTCCACCCTCGGGACCTACGAGCAGTACTTC.

The chain is built from TRBV10-3 and TRBJ2-7; 9 bases line up with TRBD2. J lost 6 bases, V lost 6 bases, and 6 bases had no gene match. From germline, CDR1 is ENHRY and CDR2 SYGVKD. The CDR3 is 13 amino acids. CDR3 sequence reads: CAIRGVAGAEQYF. In DNA, the CDR3 is TGTGCCATCAGGGGGGTAGCGGGGGCCGAGCAGTACTTC.

This clone was counted a single time. This chain joins TRBV7-2 and TRBJ1-5; tentative D call: TRBD1 (5 bases). Trimming took 5 bases from V and 1 from J, leaving 12 bases between them. The length of the CDR3 is 15 residues. Germline V gene data show CDR1 as SGHTA and CDR2 as FQGNSA. CDR3 residues: CASSRTGGSNQPQHF. The CDR3, as DNA: TGTGCCAGCAGCCGAACGGGGGGGAGCAATCAGCCCCAGCATTTT. The variable domain in full, with the rest retrieved from reference TRBV7-2 and TRBJ1-5, is GAGVSQSPSNKVTEKGKDVELRCDPISGHTALYWYRQSLGQGLEFLIYFQGNSAPDKSGLPSDRFSAERTGGSVSTLTIQRTQQEDSAVYLCASSRTGGSNQPQHFGDGTRLSIL.

The chain recombines TRBV6-5 with TRBJ1-3; D is unresolved. CDR3 size: 13 residues. V was pared by 6 bases and J by 0 bases, with 6 bases between. CDR1 and CDR2 from the germline V gene are MNHEY and SVGAGI. CDR3 nucleotide sequence: TGTGCCAGCAGAGGTTTCTCTGGAAACACCATATATTTT. Translating gives CASRGFSGNTIYF.

The chain is built from TRBV10-3 and TRBJ2-1; D gene uncertain. There are 11 residues in the CDR3. The V gene lost 4 bases and the J gene lost 8 bases, with 6 bases spanning the gap. Germline V gene sequence: CDR1 ENHRY, CDR2 SYGVKD. The CDR3, as DNA: TGTGCCATCAGTGGGATCGATGAGCAGTTCTTC. As protein: CAISGIDEQFF.

A note on this clone: Within the sample, other DNA sequences also encode this same CDR3. The genes are TRBV27 and TRBJ2-1; 7 nucleotides align to TRBD2. The CDR3 extends over 16 amino acids. Losses at the gene ends were 6 bases for V and 9 bases for J; bases not matched to a gene: 17. From germline, CDR1 is MNHEY and CDR2 SMNVEV (reference sequence). The CDR3 DNA is TGTGCCAGCAGGCTTTTCGGGGACTACGTCGACGGTGAGCAGTTCTTC. Translation: CASRLFGDYVDGEQFF.

V is TRBV9 and J is TRBJ1-4, with 8 bases matching TRBD1. This CDR3 region has 17 residues. V shed 0 bases and J 7 bases; nucleotides not matched to a gene: 11. Germline assignment: CDR1 SGDLS and CDR2 YYNGEE. CDR3: CASSVATGGQGGEKLFF. In DNA, the CDR3 is TGTGCCAGCAGCGTAGCTACGGGAGGACAGGGAGGTGAAAAACTGTTTTTT.

The chain couples TRBV6-6 to TRBJ2-3, with 7 bases aligning to TRBD1. The CDR3 spans 14 residues. Germline V gives CDR1 MNHNY, CDR2 SVGAGI (reference sequence). The V segment lost 8 bases and the J segment 2 bases; nucleotides outside the gene matches: 7. The CDR3 DNA sequence: TGTGCCAGCCATTCCAGGGGGACCACAGATACGCAGTATTTT. Amino acids: CASHSRGTTDTQYF.